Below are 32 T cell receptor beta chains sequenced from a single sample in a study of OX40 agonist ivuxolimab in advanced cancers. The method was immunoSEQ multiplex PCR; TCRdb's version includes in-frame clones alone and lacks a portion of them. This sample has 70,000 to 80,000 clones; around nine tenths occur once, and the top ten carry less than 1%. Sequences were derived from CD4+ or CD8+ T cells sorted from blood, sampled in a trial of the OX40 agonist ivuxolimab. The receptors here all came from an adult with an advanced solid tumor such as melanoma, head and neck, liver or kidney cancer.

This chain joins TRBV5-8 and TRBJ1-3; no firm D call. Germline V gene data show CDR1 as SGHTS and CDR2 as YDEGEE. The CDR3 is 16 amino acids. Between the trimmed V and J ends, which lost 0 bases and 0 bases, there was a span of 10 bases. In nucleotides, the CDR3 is TGTGCCAGCAGCTTGGCCGGCCACCGCTCTGGAAACACCATATATTTT. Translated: CASSLAGHRSGNTIYF.

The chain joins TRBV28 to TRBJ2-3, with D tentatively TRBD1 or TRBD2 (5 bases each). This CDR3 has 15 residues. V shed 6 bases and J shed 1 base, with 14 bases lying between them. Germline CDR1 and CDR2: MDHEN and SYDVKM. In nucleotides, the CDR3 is TGTGCCAGCAGCCCCCCGGGGCGGCGCACAGATACGCAGTATTTT. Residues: CASSPPGRRTDTQYF.

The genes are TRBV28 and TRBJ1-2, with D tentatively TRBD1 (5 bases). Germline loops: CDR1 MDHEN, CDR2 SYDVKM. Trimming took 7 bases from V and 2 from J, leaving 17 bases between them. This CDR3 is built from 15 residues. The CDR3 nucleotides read TGTGCCAGCAATGGTGCGCAGGGCGGAAACTATGGCTACACCTTC. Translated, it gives CASNGAQGGNYGYTF.

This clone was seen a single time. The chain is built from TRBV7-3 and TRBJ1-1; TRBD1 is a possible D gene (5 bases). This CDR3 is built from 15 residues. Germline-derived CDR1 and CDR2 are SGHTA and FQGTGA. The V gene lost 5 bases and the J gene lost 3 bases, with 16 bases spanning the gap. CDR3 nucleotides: TGTGCCAGCAGCCTGCTAAGGCCCAGGGACACTGAAGCTTTCTTT. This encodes CASSLLRPRDTEAFF.

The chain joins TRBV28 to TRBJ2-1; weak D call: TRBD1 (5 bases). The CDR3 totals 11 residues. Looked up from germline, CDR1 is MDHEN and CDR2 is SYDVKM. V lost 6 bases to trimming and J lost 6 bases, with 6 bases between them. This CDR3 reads CASSRANEQFF. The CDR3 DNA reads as TGTGCCAGCAGCAGGGCCAATGAGCAGTTCTTC.

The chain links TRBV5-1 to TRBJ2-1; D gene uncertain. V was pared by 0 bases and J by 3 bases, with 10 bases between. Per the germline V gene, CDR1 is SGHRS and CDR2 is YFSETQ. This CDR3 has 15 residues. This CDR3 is CASSLGGGIYNEQFF. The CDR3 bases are TGCGCCAGCAGCTTGGGGGGTGGGATCTACAATGAGCAGTTCTTC.

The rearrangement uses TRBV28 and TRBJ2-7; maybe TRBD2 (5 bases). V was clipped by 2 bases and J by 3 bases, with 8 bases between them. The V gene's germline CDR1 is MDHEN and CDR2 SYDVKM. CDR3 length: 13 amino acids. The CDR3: CASSLGGHYEQYF. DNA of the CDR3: TGTGCCAGCAGTTTAGGCGGGCACTACGAGCAGTACTTC.

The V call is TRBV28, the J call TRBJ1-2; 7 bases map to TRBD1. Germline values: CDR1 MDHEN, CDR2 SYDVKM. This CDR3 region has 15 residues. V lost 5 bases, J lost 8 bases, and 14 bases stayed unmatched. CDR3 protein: CASSKTGVGGGGYTF. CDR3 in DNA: TGTGCCAGCAGTAAAACAGGGGTGGGAGGAGGCGGCTACACCTTC.

The CDR3 DNA is TGCGCCAGCAGCCAAGGCTGGGGCGGGGGGCAAGTAGATACGCAGTATTTT. Its protein product is CASSQGWGGGQVDTQYF. The V and J genes are TRBV4-1 and TRBJ2-3; 8 positions agree with TRBD2. The CDR3 contains 17 residues. Germline V gene sequence: CDR1 MGHRA, CDR2 YSYEKL. V was clipped by 1 base and J by 5 bases; unmatched bases: 11.

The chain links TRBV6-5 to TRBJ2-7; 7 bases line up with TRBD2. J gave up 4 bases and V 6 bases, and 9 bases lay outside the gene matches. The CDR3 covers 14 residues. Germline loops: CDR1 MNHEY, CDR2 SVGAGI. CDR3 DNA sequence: TGTGCCAGCAGCCCGACTAGCCGTCGGTACGAGCAGTACTTC. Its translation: CASSPTSRRYEQYF.

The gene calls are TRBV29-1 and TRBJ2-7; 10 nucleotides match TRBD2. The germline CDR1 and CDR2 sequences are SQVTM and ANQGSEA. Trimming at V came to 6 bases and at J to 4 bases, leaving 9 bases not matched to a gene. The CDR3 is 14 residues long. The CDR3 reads CSVLGLAESYEQYF. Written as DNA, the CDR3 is TGCAGCGTGCTCGGACTAGCGGAAAGTTACGAGCAGTACTTC.

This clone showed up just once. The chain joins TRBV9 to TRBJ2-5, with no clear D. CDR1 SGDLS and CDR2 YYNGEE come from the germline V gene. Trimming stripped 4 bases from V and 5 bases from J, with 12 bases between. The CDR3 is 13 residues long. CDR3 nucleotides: TGTGCCAGCAGCTCACTTGGGCGTGAGACCCAGTACTTC. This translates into CASSSLGRETQYF. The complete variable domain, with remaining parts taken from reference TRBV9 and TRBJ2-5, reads DSGVTQTPKHLITATGQRVTLRCSPRSGDLSVYWYQQSLDQGLQFLIQYYNGEERAKGNILERFSAQQFPDLHSELNLSSLELGDSALYFCASSSLGRETQYFGPGTRLLVL.

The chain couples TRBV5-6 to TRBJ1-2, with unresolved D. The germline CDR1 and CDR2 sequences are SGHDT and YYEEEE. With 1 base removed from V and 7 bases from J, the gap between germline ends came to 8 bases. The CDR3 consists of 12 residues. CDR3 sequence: CASSLTIGGYTF. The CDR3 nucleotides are TGTGCCAGCAGCTTGACGATTGGTGGCTACACCTTC.

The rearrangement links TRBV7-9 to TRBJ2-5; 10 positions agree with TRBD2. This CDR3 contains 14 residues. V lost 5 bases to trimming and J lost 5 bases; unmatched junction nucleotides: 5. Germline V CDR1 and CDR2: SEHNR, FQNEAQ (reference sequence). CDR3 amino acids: CASSPSGRAETQYF. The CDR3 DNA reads TGTGCCAGCAGCCCTAGCGGGAGAGCGGAGACCCAGTACTTC.

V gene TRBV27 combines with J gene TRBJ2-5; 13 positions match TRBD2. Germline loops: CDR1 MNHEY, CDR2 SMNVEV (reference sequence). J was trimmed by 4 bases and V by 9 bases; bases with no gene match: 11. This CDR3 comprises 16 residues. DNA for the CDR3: TGTGCCAGTTCAACTCTAAGGACTAGCGGGAGAGAGACCCAGTACTTC. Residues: CASSTLRTSGRETQYF.

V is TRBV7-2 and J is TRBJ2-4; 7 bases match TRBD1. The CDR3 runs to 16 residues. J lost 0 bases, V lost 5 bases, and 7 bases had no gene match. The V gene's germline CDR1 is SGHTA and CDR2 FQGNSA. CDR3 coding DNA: TGTGCCAGCAGCGCCCGACAGGGCTCAGCCAAAAACATTCAGTACTTC. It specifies CASSARQGSAKNIQYF.

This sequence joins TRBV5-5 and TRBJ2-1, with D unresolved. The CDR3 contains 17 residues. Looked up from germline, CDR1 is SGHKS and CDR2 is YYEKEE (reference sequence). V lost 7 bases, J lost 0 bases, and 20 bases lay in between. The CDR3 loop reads CASLKTAWHNSYNEQFF. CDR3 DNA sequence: TGTGCCAGCCTAAAGACCGCTTGGCATAACTCCTACAATGAGCAGTTCTTC.

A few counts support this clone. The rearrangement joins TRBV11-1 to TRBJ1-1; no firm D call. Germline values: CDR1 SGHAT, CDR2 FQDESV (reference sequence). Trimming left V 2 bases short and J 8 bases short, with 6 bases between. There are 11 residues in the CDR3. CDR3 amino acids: CASSLPAEAFF. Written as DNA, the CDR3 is TGTGCCAGCAGCTTACCGGCAGAAGCTTTCTTT.

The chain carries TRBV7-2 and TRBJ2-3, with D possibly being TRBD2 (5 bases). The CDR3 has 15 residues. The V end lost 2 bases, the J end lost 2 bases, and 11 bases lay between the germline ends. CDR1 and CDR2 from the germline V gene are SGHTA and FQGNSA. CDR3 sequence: CASSLNGNPTDTQYF. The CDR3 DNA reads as TGTGCCAGCAGCTTAAACGGGAATCCCACAGATACGCAGTATTTT.

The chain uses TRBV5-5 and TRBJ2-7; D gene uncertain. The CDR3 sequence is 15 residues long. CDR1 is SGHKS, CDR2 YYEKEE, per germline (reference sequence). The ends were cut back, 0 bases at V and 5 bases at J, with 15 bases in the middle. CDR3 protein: CASSLGPSLSDEQYF. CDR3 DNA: TGTGCCAGCAGCTTGGGCCCTAGTTTGTCTGACGAGCAGTACTTC.

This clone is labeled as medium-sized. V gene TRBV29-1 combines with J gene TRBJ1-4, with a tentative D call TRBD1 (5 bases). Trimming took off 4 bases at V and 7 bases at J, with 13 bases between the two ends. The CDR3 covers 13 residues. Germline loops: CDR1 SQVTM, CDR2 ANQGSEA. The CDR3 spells CSVGQGGGEKLFF. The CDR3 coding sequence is TGCAGCGTTGGCCAGGGAGGAGGTGAAAAACTGTTTTTT.

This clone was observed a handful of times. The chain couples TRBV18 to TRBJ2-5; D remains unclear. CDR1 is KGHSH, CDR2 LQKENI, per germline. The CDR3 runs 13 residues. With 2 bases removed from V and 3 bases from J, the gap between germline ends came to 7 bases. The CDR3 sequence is CASSPGIKETQYF. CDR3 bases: TGTGCCAGCTCACCAGGGATCAAAGAGACCCAGTACTTC. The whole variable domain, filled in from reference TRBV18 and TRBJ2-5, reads NAGVMQNPRHLVRRRGQEARLRCSPMKGHSHVYWYRQLPEEGLKFMVYLQKENIIDESGMPKERFSAEFPKEGPSILRIQQVVRGDSAAYFCASSPGIKETQYFGPGTRLLVL.

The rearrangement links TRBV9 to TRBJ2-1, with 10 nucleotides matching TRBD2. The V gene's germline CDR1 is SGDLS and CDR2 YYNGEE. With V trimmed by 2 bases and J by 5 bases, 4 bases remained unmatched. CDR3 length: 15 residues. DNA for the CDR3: TGTGCCAGCAGCGTCCGGACTAGCGGAAACAATGAGCAGTTCTTC. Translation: CASSVRTSGNNEQFF.

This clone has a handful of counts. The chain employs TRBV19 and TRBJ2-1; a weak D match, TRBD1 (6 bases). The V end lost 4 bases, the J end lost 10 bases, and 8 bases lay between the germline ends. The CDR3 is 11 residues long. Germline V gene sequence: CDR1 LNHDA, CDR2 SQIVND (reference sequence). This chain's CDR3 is CASSSRGEQFF. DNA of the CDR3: TGTGCCAGTAGTAGCAGGGGAGAGCAGTTCTTC.

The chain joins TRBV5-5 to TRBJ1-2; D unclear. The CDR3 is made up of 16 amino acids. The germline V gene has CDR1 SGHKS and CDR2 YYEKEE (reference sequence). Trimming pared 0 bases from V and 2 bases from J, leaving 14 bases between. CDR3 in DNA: TGTGCCAGCAGCTTGGGACCGAGGACGGGGAACTATGGCTACACCTTC. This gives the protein CASSLGPRTGNYGYTF.

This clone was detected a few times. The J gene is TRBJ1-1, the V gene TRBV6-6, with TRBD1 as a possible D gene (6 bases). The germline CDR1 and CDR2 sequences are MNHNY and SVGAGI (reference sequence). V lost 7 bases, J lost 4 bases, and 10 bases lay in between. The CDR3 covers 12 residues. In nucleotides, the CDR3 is TGTGCCAGCAAGGGGGTAGGCACTGAAGCTTTCTTT. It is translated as CASKGVGTEAFF.

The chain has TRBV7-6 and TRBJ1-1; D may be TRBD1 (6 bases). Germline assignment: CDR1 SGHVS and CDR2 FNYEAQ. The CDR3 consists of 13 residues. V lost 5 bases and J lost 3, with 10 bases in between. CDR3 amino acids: CASSVGQHTEAFF. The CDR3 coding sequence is TGTGCCAGCAGCGTCGGACAGCACACTGAAGCTTTCTTT.

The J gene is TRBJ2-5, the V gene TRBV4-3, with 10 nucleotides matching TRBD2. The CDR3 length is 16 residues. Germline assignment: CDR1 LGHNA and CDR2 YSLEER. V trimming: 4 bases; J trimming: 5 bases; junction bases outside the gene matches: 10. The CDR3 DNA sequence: TGCGCCAGCAGCCTTAGCGGGAGGAGTTTTCGGGAGACCCAGTACTTC. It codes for CASSLSGRSFRETQYF.

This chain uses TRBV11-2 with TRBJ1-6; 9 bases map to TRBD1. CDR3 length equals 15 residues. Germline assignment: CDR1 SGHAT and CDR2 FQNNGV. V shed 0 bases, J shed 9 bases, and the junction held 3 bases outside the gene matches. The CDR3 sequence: CASSLEGTGFSPLHF. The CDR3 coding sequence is TGTGCCAGCAGCTTAGAAGGGACAGGGTTTTCACCCCTCCACTTT. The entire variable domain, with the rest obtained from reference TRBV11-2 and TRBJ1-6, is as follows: EAGVAQSPRYKIIEKRQSVAFWCNPISGHATLYWYQQILGQGPKLLIQFQNNGVVDDSQLPKDRFSAERLKGVDSTLKIQPAKLEDSAVYLCASSLEGTGFSPLHFGNGTRLTVT.

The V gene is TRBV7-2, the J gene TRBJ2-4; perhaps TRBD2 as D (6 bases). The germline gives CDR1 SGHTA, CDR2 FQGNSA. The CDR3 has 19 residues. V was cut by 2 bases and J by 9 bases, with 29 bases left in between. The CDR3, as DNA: TGTGCCAGCAGCTTAACCCCAAGTATTTCAGGGCCCGGGGGTGGCATTCAGTACTTC. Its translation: CASSLTPSISGPGGGIQYF.

DNA of the CDR3: TGTGCCAGCTCCCCGACAGGGGGCAAAAACATTCAGTACTTC. It translates to CASSPTGGKNIQYF. V usage is TRBV18 and J usage is TRBJ2-4, with 9 bases that match TRBD1. The CDR3 runs to 14 residues. J lost 3 bases, V lost 6 bases, and 3 bases had no gene match. Per the germline V gene, CDR1 is KGHSH and CDR2 is LQKENI.

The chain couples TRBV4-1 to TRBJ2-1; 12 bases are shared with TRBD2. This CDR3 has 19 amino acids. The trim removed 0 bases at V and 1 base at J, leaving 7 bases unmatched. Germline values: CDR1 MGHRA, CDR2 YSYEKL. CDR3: CASSQDWLAGGPSYNEQFF. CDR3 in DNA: TGCGCCAGCAGCCAAGATTGGCTAGCGGGAGGGCCTTCCTACAATGAGCAGTTCTTC.